Below, one T cell receptor (beta chain) is given with its context. Its antigen is undetermined. TCRdb's copy holds only in-frame clones and misses some; the assay was immunoSEQ multiplex PCR. The table lists approximately 400,000 clones, roughly 96% of them singletons, with about 0.32% in the top ten. The source of the sample is a study of shared clonotypes between healthy human individuals. Whole-study results and caveats: Among non-shared clonotypes, generation probabilities were lower than among those shared by all four donors.

V lost 4 bases and J 0 bases, leaving 15 bases between the germline ends. The CDR3 contains 16 residues. Germline CDR1 and CDR2: SGHNT and YYREEE (reference sequence). The chain has TRBV5-4 and TRBJ2-3, with a tentative D call TRBD1 (7 bases). This sequence was found in a man between 25 and 39 years old in good health. The specimen was memory CD8+ T cells sorted from blood. Indicated subset: CD45RO+ cells pooled with CCR7-negative TemRA cells. The CDR3 region is CASSAGQISSTDTQYF. The CDR3, as DNA: TGTGCCAGCAGCGCGGGACAGATAAGTAGCACAGATACGCAGTATTTT.